This T cell receptor (beta chain) was captured in a study of blood T cell repertoires in COVID-19. Across the study: Material from acute and convalescent COVID-19 was sourced from the United States, Italy and Spain. From T cells, B-cell-depleted T cells, or PBMCs came the material, which was cDNA or gDNA.

Original methodology: From reference gene primer amplification, estimates of nucleated cell counts were derived. Produced via immunoSEQ multiplex PCR; TCRdb's table is partial and in-frame only. V and J calls and clone size are copied from that table; D and trimming were computed from the DNA. This sample has some 140,000 clones, with roughly 79% found just once. Sequencing was done on a sample of peripheral blood. The receptor was isolated from a human donor in a cohort sampled during active COVID-19.

In DNA, the CDR3 is TGTGCCAGCAGTTCCAGGACAGCCTCAGGAAACACCATATATTTT. This sequence encodes CASSSRTASGNTIYF. The chain links TRBV6-5 to TRBJ1-3; D perhaps matches TRBD1 (6 bases). Trimming left V 4 bases short and J 4 bases short, with 14 bases between. From germline, CDR1 is MNHEY and CDR2 SVGAGI. The CDR3 spans 15 residues.